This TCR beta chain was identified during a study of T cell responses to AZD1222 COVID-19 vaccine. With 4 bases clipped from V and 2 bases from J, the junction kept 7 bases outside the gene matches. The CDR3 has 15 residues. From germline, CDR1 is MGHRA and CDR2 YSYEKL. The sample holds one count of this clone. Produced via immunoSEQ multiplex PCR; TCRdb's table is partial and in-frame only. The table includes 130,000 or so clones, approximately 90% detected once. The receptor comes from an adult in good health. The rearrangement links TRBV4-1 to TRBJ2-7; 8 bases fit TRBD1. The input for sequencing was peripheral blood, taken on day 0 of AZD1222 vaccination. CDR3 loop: CASSLPGQATYEQYF. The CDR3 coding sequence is TGCGCCAGCAGCCTGCCGGGACAGGCGACCTACGAGCAGTACTTC.